This T cell receptor (beta chain) was sequenced in a study of T cell responses to AZD1222 COVID-19 vaccine. Data came from immunoSEQ multiplex PCR; TCRdb stores just in-frame clones and leaves some out. Among around 95,000 clones listed, 88% were seen once. The CDR3 consists of 16 residues. Germline lookup yields CDR1 LGHNA and CDR2 YNFKEQ. After removal of 0 bases from V and 4 bases from J, the junction contained 8 bases not matched to a gene. This receptor was obtained from an adult in good health. Sequencing was performed on peripheral blood, taken on day 0 of AZD1222 vaccination. The rearrangement uses TRBV4-2 and TRBJ2-5, with 7 bases lining up with TRBD2. The CDR3 DNA follows: TGTGCCAGCAGCCAAGATTGGGGGGGACTCCCAGAGACCCAGTACTTC. Protein sequence: CASSQDWGGLPETQYF.